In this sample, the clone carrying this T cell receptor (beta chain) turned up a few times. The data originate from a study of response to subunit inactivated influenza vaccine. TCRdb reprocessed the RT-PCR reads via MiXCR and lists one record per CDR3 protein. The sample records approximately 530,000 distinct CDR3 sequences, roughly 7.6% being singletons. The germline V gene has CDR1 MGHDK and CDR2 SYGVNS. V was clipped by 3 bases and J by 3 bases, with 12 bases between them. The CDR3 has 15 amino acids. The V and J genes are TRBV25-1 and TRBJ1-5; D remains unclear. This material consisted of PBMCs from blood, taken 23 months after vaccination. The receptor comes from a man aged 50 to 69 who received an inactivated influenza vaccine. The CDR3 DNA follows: TGTGCCAGCAGTGACGGTAGACACATCAATCAGCCCCAGCATTTT. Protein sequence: CASSDGRHINQPQHF. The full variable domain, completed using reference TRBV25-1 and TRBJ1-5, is EADIYQTPRYLVIGTGKKITLECSQTMGHDKMYWYQQDPGMELHLIHYSYGVNSTEKGDLSSESTVSRIRTEHFPLTLESARPSHTSQYLCASSDGRHINQPQHFGDGTRLSIL.